The 14 T cell receptor beta chains listed next were all sequenced from one sample in a study of T cells in Graves' hyperthyroidism and ophthalmopathy. Amplification yielded TCR beta CDR3 regions, with RNA transcripts as the source. TCR CDR3 underwent first-round RT-PCR with the HTBI primer set. TCRdb re-called the multiplex PCR reads with MiXCR, one entry per CDR3 protein. The repertoire has around 520,000 distinct CDR3 sequences, over 13% of them found once; the top ten carry about 17%. Specimen: blood. All receptors derive from a woman under 30 with Graves' hyperthyroidism.

Only a few counts were recorded for this clonotype. This chain uses TRBV5-1 with TRBJ2-1; 10 nucleotides match TRBD1. CDR1 and CDR2 from the germline V gene are SGHRS and YFSETQ. The V and J ends lost 5 bases and 6 bases, in that order; junction bases with no gene match: 11. The length of the CDR3 is 16 residues. The DNA for the CDR3 is TGCGCCAGCAGTTCGTTGAGGACAGGGGGTCTCAATGAGCAGTTCTTC. Its translation is CASSSLRTGGLNEQFF.

This clonotype came up many times. The CDR3 sequence: CASSYGDSSNYGYTF. As DNA, the CDR3 is TGTGCCAGCAGTTACGGGGACAGCTCAAACTATGGCTACACCTTC. This chain joins TRBV12-3 or TRBV12-4 and TRBJ1-2; 7 nucleotides agree with TRBD1. The CDR3 is 15 residues long. V shed 4 bases and J 2 bases; nucleotides not matched to a gene: 7.

This clonotype occurred a few times. This chain joins TRBV15 and TRBJ2-1; 8 nucleotides line up with TRBD2. The CDR3 totals 16 residues. CDR1 is LNHNV and CDR2 is YYDKDF in the germline V gene (reference sequence). J was trimmed by 5 bases and V by 0 bases; bases with no gene match: 6. CDR3 sequence (DNA): TGTGCCACCAGCAGAGATATTAGCGGGAATCACAATGAGCAGTTCTTC. The encoded protein is CATSRDISGNHNEQFF.

In its sample, this clonotype was seen many times. This chain joins TRBV6-5 and TRBJ1-5; possibly TRBD1 for D (6 bases). Germline lookup yields CDR1 MNHEY and CDR2 SVGAGI. The CDR3 length is 15 residues. V was clipped by 0 bases and J by 6 bases, with 12 bases between them. The CDR3 sequence: CASSYSGGLGQPQHF. The CDR3 DNA sequence: TGTGCCAGCAGTTACTCGGGGGGGCTGGGTCAGCCCCAGCATTTT.

Concerning this clonotype: Just one base apart from a much larger clone, this may be a read error. This rearrangement joins TRBV12-3 or TRBV12-4 to TRBJ2-3; D is undetermined. Trimming pared 6 bases from V and 3 bases from J, leaving 10 bases between. This CDR3 contains 13 residues. CDR3 amino acids: CASRSSSTDTQYF. CDR3 bases: TGTGCCAGCAGATCCAGCAGTACAGATACGCAGTATTTT.

This clonotype was observed many times. The V and J genes are TRBV27 and TRBJ2-7, with 9 bases identical to TRBD1. The J segment lost 3 bases and the V segment lost 6 bases, leaving 3 bases of the junction unmatched. The length of the CDR3 is 13 residues. Germline V lookup: CDR1 MNHEY, CDR2 SMNVEV (reference sequence). CDR3 coding DNA: TGTGCCAGCAGCGGGACAGGGCTCTACGAGCAGTACTTC. It encodes CASSGTGLYEQYF.

This clonotype was detected ten times or more. The J gene is TRBJ1-6, the V gene TRBV2; D call uncertain. With 3 bases removed from V and 8 bases from J, the gap between germline ends came to 11 bases. Germline V lookup: CDR1 SNHLY, CDR2 FYNNEI. The CDR3 has 14 residues. The CDR3 region is CASSDEVGDSPLHF. CDR3 nucleotide sequence: TGTGCCAGCAGTGATGAGGTCGGGGATTCACCCCTCCACTTT. Full variable domain (remainder filled in from reference TRBV2 and TRBJ1-6): EPEVTQTPSHQVTQMGQEVILRCVPISNHLYFYWYRQILGQKVEFLVSFYNNEISEKSEIFDDQFSVERPDGSNFTLKIRSTKLEDSAMYFCASSDEVGDSPLHFGNGTRLTVT.

Comment on this clonotype: One junction end disagrees with the germline gene, perhaps due to a read error. This chain uses TRBV5-1 with TRBJ1-5; no definite D call. The germline CDR1 and CDR2 sequences are SGHRS and YFSETQ. This CDR3 spans 15 amino acids. The CDR3 DNA follows: TGCGCCAGCAGCTTGGACGGAGAATTCAATCGGCCCCAGCATTTT. Translated: CASSLDGEFNRPQHF.

This clonotype was observed a handful of times. The J gene is TRBJ2-5, the V gene TRBV2, with 7 bases lining up with TRBD2. This CDR3 contains 15 residues. The trim removed 7 bases at V and 6 bases at J, leaving 14 bases unmatched. From germline, CDR1 is SNHLY and CDR2 FYNNEI. CDR3 amino acids: CASTILREGAKTQYF. Written as DNA, the CDR3 is TGTGCCAGCACTATCCTTAGGGAGGGCGCGAAGACCCAGTACTTC.

This clonotype was observed at least ten times. This chain uses TRBV12-3 or TRBV12-4 with TRBJ1-2, with D uncertain. Trimming cost V 0 bases and J 4 bases, with 12 bases left between them. The CDR3 covers 15 residues. The CDR3 DNA reads as TGTGCCAGCAGTTTAGCCGGCGTTACCCGCTATGGCTACACCTTC. This encodes CASSLAGVTRYGYTF.

This chain links TRBV7-6 with TRBJ1-5; no definite D call. This CDR3 has 18 residues. With 0 bases removed from V and 0 bases from J, the gap between germline ends came to 15 bases. CDR1 is SGHVS and CDR2 is FNYEAQ in the germline V gene. The CDR3 nucleotides are TGTGCCAGCAGCTTAGCGGCGACGGGCCCTTATAGCAATCAGCCCCAGCATTTT. This gives the protein CASSLAATGPYSNQPQHF.

This clonotype was detected only a few times. The chain is built from TRBV28 and TRBJ1-1; TRBD1 agrees at 7 bases. V lost 4 bases and J lost 0; bases outside the gene matches: 2. The CDR3 consists of 14 residues. The germline gives CDR1 MDHEN, CDR2 SYDVKM. CDR3 DNA sequence: TGTGCCAGCAGTTGGACAGGCTTGAACACTGAAGCTTTCTTT. Protein: CASSWTGLNTEAFF.

This clonotype was seen ten or more times. The J gene is TRBJ2-5, the V gene TRBV27; 11 bases align to TRBD2. Germline V CDR1 and CDR2: MNHEY, SMNVEV (reference sequence). The CDR3 is 15 residues long. V lost 3 bases and J lost 6; bases outside the gene matches: 6. The CDR3 region has the DNA TGTGCCAGCAGTTTCCTAGCGGGAGGTACGAAGACCCAGTACTTC. This gives the protein CASSFLAGGTKTQYF.

This clonotype appeared a few times. The V call is TRBV6-1, the J call TRBJ2-1, with TRBD1 matching 11 bases. V dropped 6 bases and J dropped 8; count of bases not matched to a gene: 6. Germline V gene data show CDR1 as MNHNS and CDR2 as SASEGT. This CDR3 contains 14 residues. CDR3 protein: CASRRDRGFDEQFF. In DNA, the CDR3 is TGTGCCAGCAGACGGGACAGGGGGTTTGATGAGCAGTTCTTC.